This T cell receptor (beta chain) was documented in a study of cytomegalovirus exposure and HLA in healthy donors. Study-level points and caveats: An ancestry cluster, one associated with Asian ancestry, reportedly showed fewer N-insertions than the approximately 670-donor mean in a later analysis. The study flagged about 150 TCR beta chains as cytomegalovirus-associated. Some highly shared sequence variants likely arose as a pipeline artifact.

Notes on this clone: Its target is unknown.

Between the trimmed V and J ends, which lost 6 bases and 0 bases, there was a span of 3 bases. Germline V gene data show CDR1 as KGHSH and CDR2 as LQKENI. The CDR3 contains 13 residues. PCR used 60 Vbeta primers and 13 Jbeta primers. Profiling relied on immunoSEQ multiplex PCR, and the TCRdb table lists in-frame clones only, not all of them. The clone table shows 150,000 to 200,000 clones, with the ten largest holding approximately 0.82%. The chain links TRBV18 to TRBJ2-6; no clear D gene. Sequencing was done on a sample of PBMCs. The sequence came from a woman aged 18-29 years in good health and CMV-seropositive. The CDR3 DNA reads as TGTGCCAGCTCTCGCTCTGGGGCCAACGTCCTGACTTTC. Residues: CASSRSGANVLTF.